The 4 T cell receptor beta chains listed next were all sequenced from one sample in a study of Graves' ophthalmopathy and Graves' hyperthyroidism. RNA transcripts yielded amplified TCR beta CDR3 regions. In the first round, RT-PCR was carried out with HTBI primers, and a multiplex PCR formed the second round. TCRdb passed the multiplex PCR reads through MiXCR, listing each CDR3 protein once. Of hundreds of thousands of distinct CDR3 sequences in the sample, over 20% are singletons; the top ten hold under 3.5%. The specimen was peripheral blood. The source of these receptors is a woman aged 18-30 years with stable Graves' hyperthyroidism.

This clonotype showed up just a few times. The J gene is TRBJ2-5, the V gene TRBV2; TRBD2 matches 16 bases. V shed 6 bases and J 1 base; nucleotides not matched to a gene: 5. CDR1 is SNHLY, CDR2 FYNNEI, per germline. This CDR3 comprises 17 residues. The CDR3 loop is CASRMGLAGGTQETQYF. The CDR3 DNA reads TGTGCCAGCAGAATGGGACTAGCGGGGGGGACCCAAGAGACCCAGTACTTC.

The chain combines TRBV7-2 with TRBJ1-2; no firm D call. The CDR3 covers 13 residues. V was shortened by 5 bases and J by 8 bases, with 15 bases between the two germline ends. Germline values: CDR1 SGHTA, CDR2 FQGNSA. The CDR3: CASSPDRFRGYTF. CDR3 in DNA: TGTGCCAGCAGCCCAGATCGGTTCCGCGGCTACACCTTC.

This clonotype was found many times. This chain links TRBV20-1 with TRBJ2-6; D not certain. The CDR3 covers 19 residues. Trimming pared 2 bases from V and 3 bases from J, leaving 23 bases between. The V gene's germline CDR1 is DFQATT and CDR2 SNEGSKA (reference sequence). CDR3 in amino acids: CSARTPAGRKLLGANVLTF. CDR3 nucleotides: TGCAGTGCTAGAACCCCTGCCGGCCGAAAGCTACTTGGGGCCAACGTCCTGACTTTC.

This clonotype was recorded at least ten times. The chain has TRBV24-1 and TRBJ1-1, with 8 bases aligning to TRBD1. The J segment lost 10 bases and the V segment lost 2 bases, leaving 8 bases of the junction unmatched. Per germline, CDR1 KGHDR and CDR2 SFDVKD. The CDR3 contains 14 residues. The CDR3 DNA is TGTGCCACCAGTGATTGGACAGGGTGTATTCGAGCTTTCTTT. Translation: CATSDWTGCIRAFF.